This T cell receptor (beta chain) comes out of a study of T cell responses to AZD1222 COVID-19 vaccine. Clones were read by immunoSEQ multiplex PCR, and TCRdb kept only the in-frame ones, dropping some. This table has about 85,000 clones, about nine tenths appearing once. With V trimmed by 3 bases and J by 3 bases, 4 bases remained unmatched. The CDR3 consists of 14 residues. Per the germline V gene, CDR1 is MNHEY and CDR2 is SMNVEV (reference sequence). The sequence derives from an adult in good health. The V gene is TRBV27, the J gene TRBJ2-7, with 8 nucleotides matching TRBD1. The sequenced sample was peripheral blood, obtained on day 0 of AZD1222 vaccination. CDR3 region: CASSFGDRHYEQYF. The CDR3, as DNA: TGTGCCAGCAGTTTTGGGGACAGGCACTACGAGCAGTACTTC.